The 7 T cell receptor beta chains reported below all come from one sample, sequenced in a study of tissue T cells after allogeneic stem cell transplantation. Time point in this sample: mouse harvest day 7 after allogeneic transplant. The graft held 10^6 splenic CD5+ T cells and 10^7 T-cell-depleted bone marrow cells. The protocol was immunoSEQ multiplex PCR, while the TCRdb copy is restricted to in-frame clones and leaves out a portion. This table has about 8,300 clones, under 55% appearing once. Sequencing was performed on gut tissue. These receptors all stem from a female BALB/c mouse given C57BL/6 T cells with graft-versus-host disease after an allogeneic hematopoietic cell transplant.

Comment on this clone: Gene labels here are mouse ones. Read coverage stops 1 residue before the CDR3 terminus; the germline J gene supplies the remainder. J is TRBJ2-7 and V is TRBV3, with a weak D call TRBD1 (6 bases). V was clipped by 3 bases and J by 7 bases, with 10 bases between them. Germline V CDR1 and CDR2: SNHLY, FYNGKV (reference sequence). CDR3 size: 12 residues. The CDR3 sequence is CASSFRQGEQYF. CDR3 DNA, as far as it was read: TGTGCCAGCAGCTTCCGGCAGGGGGAACAGTAC.

With regard to this clone: Mouse names are used for the genes. The CDR3 extends 1 residue past the end of the read, so its final part is completed from the germline J gene. V and J are TRBV31 and TRBJ2-7, with 10 bases aligning to TRBD2. The CDR3 is 14 residues long. Trimming cost V 1 base and J 4 bases; bases outside gene matches: 4. CDR1 is GKSSPN, CDR2 SITVG, per germline. This CDR3 is CAWSHGTGAYEQYF. Incomplete CDR3 DNA: TGTGCCTGGAGTCACGGGACTGGGGCTTATGAACAGTAC.

Note on this clone: Mouse germline and gene names are used. The read ends 1 residue before the CDR3 terminus; that terminus is restored from the germline J gene. The sample carries other DNA sequences with the same CDR3. The chain uses TRBV26 and TRBJ2-3, with a possible D match to TRBD1 (5 bases). This CDR3 has 14 residues. V lost 4 bases and J 0 bases, leaving 8 bases between the germline ends. Germline-derived CDR1 and CDR2 are KGHPV and FQNQEV (reference sequence). This CDR3 is CASSRTSSAETLYF. The sequenced CDR3 bases are TGTGCCAGCAGTCGGACATCTAGTGCAGAAACGCTGTAT.

Sample share makes this clone medium-sized. Gene names are mouse gene names. The read stops 1 residue short of the end of the CDR3; the missing end is completed from the germline J gene. The rearrangement joins TRBV3 to TRBJ1-2; D not certain. The CDR3 spans 12 residues. V was cut by 5 bases and J by 0 bases, with 4 bases left in between. The V gene's germline CDR1 is SNHLY and CDR2 FYNGKV (reference sequence). The CDR3 loop reads CASSQANSDYTF. CDR3 DNA, as far as it was read: TGTGCCAGCAGCCAGGCAAACTCCGACTACACC.

Of note for this clone: Each gene name is a mouse one. The CDR3 is cut off 1 residue early in the read; its end comes from the germline J gene. The gene calls are TRBV3 and TRBJ2-7, with TRBD2 matching over 8 bases. Trimming removed 2 bases from V and 7 bases from J; junction bases left unmatched: 4. The CDR3 contains 13 residues. In germline, CDR1 is SNHLY, CDR2 FYNGKV (reference sequence). The part of the CDR3 DNA that was read is TGTGCCAGCAGCTTATTTGCTGGGGGGGAACAGTAC. Its translation: CASSLFAGGEQY. The entire CDR3 reads CASSLFAGGEQYF.

Points on this clone: Any gene name here is a mouse gene name. The read halts 1 residue ahead of the CDR3 end, with the missing end drawn from the germline J gene. This chain connects TRBV26 to TRBJ1-3, with 10 nucleotides matching TRBD1. The germline V gene encodes CDR1 KGHPV and CDR2 FQNQEV (reference sequence). The V gene end was trimmed by 4 bases and the J gene end by 1 base; junction bases not matched to a gene: 1. The CDR3 totals 15 residues. The sequenced CDR3 bases are TGTGCCAGCAGTCAGGGACAGGGGTCTGGAAATACGCTCTAT. This translates into CASSQGQGSGNTLY. The whole CDR3 sequence reads CASSQGQGSGNTLYF.

This clone was counted only a few times. The germline and genes are mouse ones. Read data end 1 residue before the CDR3 end; the end is taken from the germline J gene. V usage is TRBV23 and J usage is TRBJ2-3; the table calls TRBD2, which could not be checked here. The CDR3 is 13 amino acids. The germline CDR1 and CDR2 sequences are KGHTA and FQNQQP. Partial CDR3 DNA: TGCTCCAGCAGTCAGACGGGACTGGGGGCGCTGTAT. Protein sequence: CSSSQTGLGALY. The full CDR3 sequence reads CSSSQTGLGALYF.